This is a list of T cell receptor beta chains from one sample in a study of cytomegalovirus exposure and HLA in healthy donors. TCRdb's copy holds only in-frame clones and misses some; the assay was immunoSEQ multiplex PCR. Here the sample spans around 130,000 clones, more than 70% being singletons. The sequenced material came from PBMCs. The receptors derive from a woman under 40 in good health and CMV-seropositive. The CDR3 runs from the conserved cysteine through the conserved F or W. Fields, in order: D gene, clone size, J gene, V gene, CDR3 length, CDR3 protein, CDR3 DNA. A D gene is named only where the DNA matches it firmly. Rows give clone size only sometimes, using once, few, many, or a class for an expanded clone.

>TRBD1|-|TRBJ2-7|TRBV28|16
CASSLSARDSSYEQYF
TGTGCCAGCAGTTTATCGGCTCGGGACAGTTCCTACGAGCAGTACTTC
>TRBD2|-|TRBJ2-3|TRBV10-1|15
CASSGRTSEQDTQYF
TGCGCCAGCAGTGGTCGGACTAGCGAACAGGATACGCAGTATTTT
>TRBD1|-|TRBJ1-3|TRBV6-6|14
CASSYEGARNTIYF
TGTGCCAGCAGTTACGAGGGGGCGAGAAACACCATATATTTT
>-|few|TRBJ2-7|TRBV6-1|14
CASSYASASYEQYF
TGTGCCAGCAGTTATGCGAGCGCCTCCTACGAGCAGTACTTC
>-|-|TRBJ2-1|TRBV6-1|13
CASSVEEGIEQFF
TGTGCCAGCAGTGTGGAAGAGGGAATTGAGCAGTTCTTC
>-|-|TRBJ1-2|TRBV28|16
CASIPPGGGWNYGYTF
TGTGCCAGCATTCCTCCGGGGGGGGGTTGGAACTATGGCTACACCTTC
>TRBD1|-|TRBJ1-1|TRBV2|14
CASSRTGENTEAFF
TGTGCCAGCTCCCGGACAGGGGAGAACACTGAAGCTTTTTTT
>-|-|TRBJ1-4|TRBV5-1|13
CASSLGPNEKLFF
TGCGCCAGCAGCTTGGGGCCTAATGAAAAACTGTTTTTT
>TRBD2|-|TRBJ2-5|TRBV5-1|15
CASSTTSGGEETQYF
TGCGCCAGCAGCACTACTAGCGGGGGGGAGGAGACCCAGTACTTC
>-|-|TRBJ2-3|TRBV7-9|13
CAGEQAITDTQYF
TGTGCCGGGGAACAGGCTATCACAGATACGCAGTATTTT
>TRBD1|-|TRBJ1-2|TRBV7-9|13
CASSLTGGEGYTF
TGTGCCAGCAGCCTTACAGGGGGGGAAGGCTACACCTTC
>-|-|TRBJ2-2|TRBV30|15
CAWRSRGLNTGELFF
TGTGCCTGGAGGTCTCGAGGGTTAAACACCGGGGAGCTGTTTTTT
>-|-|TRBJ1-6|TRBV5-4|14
CASSLRDTASPLHF
TGTGCCAGCAGCTTGCGGGATACCGCGTCACCCCTCCACTTT
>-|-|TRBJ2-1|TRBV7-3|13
CASSLNPEGEQFF
TGTGCCAGCAGCTTAAATCCAGAGGGTGAGCAGTTCTTC
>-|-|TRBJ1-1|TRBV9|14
CASSVGIVNTEAFF
TGTGCCAGCAGCGTAGGAATAGTGAACACTGAAGCTTTCTTT
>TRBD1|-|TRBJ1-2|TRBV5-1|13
CASSRDSYYGYTF
TGCGCCAGCAGCCGGGACAGTTACTATGGCTACACCTTC
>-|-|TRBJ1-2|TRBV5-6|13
CASSHATVEGYTF
TGTGCCAGCAGCCACGCGACAGTTGAAGGCTACACCTTC
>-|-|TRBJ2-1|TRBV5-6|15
CASSPGLHSYNEQFF
TGTGCCAGCAGCCCGGGACTTCACTCCTACAATGAGCAGTTCTTC
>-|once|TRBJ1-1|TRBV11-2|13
CASSLDRGIEAFF
TGTGCCAGCAGCTTAGATAGGGGGATTGAAGCTTTCTTT
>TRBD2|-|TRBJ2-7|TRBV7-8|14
CASSLRPGGPEQYF
TGTGCCAGCAGCTTAAGACCGGGGGGGCCCGAGCAGTACTTC
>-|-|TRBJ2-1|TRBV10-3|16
CAISESVIESYNEQFF
TGTGCCATCAGTGAGTCGGTAATAGAATCCTACAATGAGCAGTTCTTC
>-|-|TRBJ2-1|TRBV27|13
CASSEAAYNEQFF
TGTGCCAGCAGTGAAGCGGCCTACAATGAGCAGTTCTTC
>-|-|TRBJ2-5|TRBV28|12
CASSQERKTQYF
TGTGCCAGCAGTCAGGAAAGGAAGACCCAGTACTTC
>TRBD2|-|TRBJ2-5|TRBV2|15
CASTWTSGGEETQYF
TGTGCCAGCACTTGGACTAGCGGGGGGGAAGAGACCCAGTACTTC
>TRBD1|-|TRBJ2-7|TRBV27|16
CASSPLDRDLSYEQYF
TGTGCCAGCAGTCCGCTTGACAGGGACCTCTCCTACGAGCAGTACTTC
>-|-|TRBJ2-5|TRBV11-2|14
CASSLSGTQETQYF
TGTGCCAGCAGCTTATCCGGGACACAAGAGACCCAGTACTTC
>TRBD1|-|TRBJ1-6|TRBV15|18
CTTSRDVTGGGGNSPLHF
TGTACCACCAGCAGAGATGTGACAGGGGGAGGGGGTAATTCACCCCTCCACTTT
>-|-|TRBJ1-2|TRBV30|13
CAWVVVAGYGYTF
TGTGCCTGGGTGGTCGTAGCGGGCTATGGCTACACCTTC
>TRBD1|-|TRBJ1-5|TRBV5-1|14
CASSLEVPGQDEHF
TGCGCCAGCAGCTTGGAGGTACCGGGACAGGACGAGCATTTT
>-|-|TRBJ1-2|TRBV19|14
CASSTRELGVGYTF
TGTGCCAGTAGTACTCGGGAGCTGGGCGTTGGCTACACCTTC
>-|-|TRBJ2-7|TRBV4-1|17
CASSRGVAGQTTYEQYF
TGCGCCAGCAGCCGGGGTGTGGCAGGACAAACTACCTACGAGCAGTACTTC
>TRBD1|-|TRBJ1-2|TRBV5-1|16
CASSLDRGSANYGYTF
TGCGCCAGCAGCTTGGACAGGGGTTCGGCTAACTATGGCTACACCTTC
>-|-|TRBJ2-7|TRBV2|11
CASSVAYEQYF
TGTGCCAGCAGTGTGGCATACGAGCAGTACTTC
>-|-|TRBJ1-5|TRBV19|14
CASSRGDPRMPQHF
TGTGCCAGTAGTCGGGGGGACCCAAGGATGCCCCAGCATTTT
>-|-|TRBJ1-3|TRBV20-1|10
CSAAGTTIYF
TGCAGTGCCGCGGGCACCACCATATATTTT
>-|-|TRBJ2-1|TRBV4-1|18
CASSQETPAGSSYNEQFF
TGCGCCAGCAGCCAAGAGACCCCAGCAGGAAGCTCCTACAATGAGCAGTTCTTC
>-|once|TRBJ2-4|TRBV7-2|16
CASSLVSDLGGNIQYF
TGTGCCAGCAGCTTAGTGAGCGACCTGGGCGGGAACATTCAGTACTTC
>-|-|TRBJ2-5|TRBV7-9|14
CASRRTQVQETQYF
TGTGCCAGCAGGAGGACTCAGGTCCAAGAGACCCAGTACTTC
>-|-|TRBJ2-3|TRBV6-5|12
CASSSPTHTQYF
TGTGCCAGCAGTTCTCCGACTCATACGCAGTATTTT
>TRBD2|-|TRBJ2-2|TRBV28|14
CASTLRGASGELFF
TGTGCCAGCACCCTGCGGGGGGCTTCCGGGGAGCTGTTTTTT
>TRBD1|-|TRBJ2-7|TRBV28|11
CASLRGLEQYF
TGTGCCAGCCTAAGGGGGCTCGAGCAGTACTTC
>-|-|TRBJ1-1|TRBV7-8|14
CASSFLGGDTEAFF
TGTGCCAGCAGCTTTTTAGGGGGGGACACTGAAGCTTTCTTT
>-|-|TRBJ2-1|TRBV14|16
CASSQEGIFPGGEQFF
TGTGCCAGCAGCCAAGAGGGGATTTTCCCGGGGGGCGAGCAGTTCTTC
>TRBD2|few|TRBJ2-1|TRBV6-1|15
CASRAASGPYNEQFF
TGTGCCAGCAGGGCTGCTAGCGGGCCATACAATGAGCAGTTCTTC
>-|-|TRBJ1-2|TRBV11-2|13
CASSSGGVGGYTF
TGTGCCAGCAGCTCGGGAGGGGTGGGTGGCTACACCTTC
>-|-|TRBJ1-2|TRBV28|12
CASSLKGYGYTF
TGTGCCAGCAGTTTAAAGGGGTATGGCTACACCTTC
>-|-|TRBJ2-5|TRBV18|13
CASSPEIQETQYF
TGTGCCAGCTCCCCCGAGATCCAAGAGACCCAGTACTTC
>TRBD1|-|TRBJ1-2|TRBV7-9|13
CSSSLEGQYGYTF
TGTTCCAGCAGCTTAGAGGGACAGTATGGCTACACCTTC
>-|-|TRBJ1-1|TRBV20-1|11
CSALDRVEAFF
TGCAGTGCCCTAGATAGAGTCGAAGCTTTCTTT
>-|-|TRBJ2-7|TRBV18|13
CASSDGESYEQYF
TGTGCCAGCTCAGATGGAGAGTCCTACGAGCAGTACTTC
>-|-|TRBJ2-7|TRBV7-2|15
CASSLDGGSTYEQYF
TGTGCCAGCAGCTTAGATGGCGGTTCAACCTACGAGCAGTACTTC
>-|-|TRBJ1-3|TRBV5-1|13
CASSRTFGNTIYF
TGCGCCAGCAGCAGGACATTTGGAAACACCATATATTTT